The source of this T cell receptor beta chain is a study of blood T cell repertoires in COVID-19. Background on the study: Samples taken during acute and convalescent COVID-19 were collected in the United States, Italy and Spain. PBMCs, B-cell-depleted T cells, or T cells were the source of the cDNA or gDNA that made up the material.

This clone was recorded only once. In the original processing: Nucleated cell number was recorded as an estimate derived from reference gene primer amplification. Repertoires were generated with immunoSEQ multiplex PCR, while TCRdb's copy carries only in-frame clones and drops some. V and J calls and clone size are given by that table; D and trimming were obtained from the DNA. The data hold 6,000 to 7,000 clones, with around 80% observed a single time. Germline assignment: CDR1 SGHNT and CDR2 YYREEE (reference sequence). With 6 bases clipped from V and 2 bases from J, the junction kept 16 bases outside the gene matches. This CDR3 region has 17 residues.

The chain recombines TRBV5-4 with TRBJ1-1; 7 bases fit TRBD1. Material for sequencing was peripheral blood. The clonotype was recovered from a human donor with active COVID-19. The donor label of this sample is uncertain. CDR3 sequence: CASTRSYMTGKNTEAFF. In DNA form, the CDR3 reads TGTGCCAGCACCCGCAGCTATATGACAGGGAAAAACACTGAAGCTTTCTTT.